This T cell receptor (beta chain) was observed in a study of patients and donors after allogeneic stem cell transplantation. V lost 0 bases, J lost 4 bases, and 2 bases stayed unmatched. This CDR3 region has 14 residues. TCRdb reprocessed the RT-PCR reads via MiXCR and lists one record per CDR3 protein. The table lists hundreds of thousands of distinct CDR3 sequences, 16% of them singletons. The sequenced sample was blood, either unsorted or a sorted T cell fraction (not recorded which). The J gene is TRBJ2-5, the V gene TRBV12-3 or TRBV12-4; TRBD2 matches at 7 bases. The sequence derives from a human donor who was either an allogeneic HSCT recipient or a stem cell or donor lymphocyte infusion donor (not recorded which). It is not recorded whose cells these are; they may come from a transplant donor. CDR3 sequence reads: CASSLASGGETQYF. CDR3 DNA sequence: TGTGCCAGCAGTTTAGCCTCGGGAGGAGAGACCCAGTACTTC.